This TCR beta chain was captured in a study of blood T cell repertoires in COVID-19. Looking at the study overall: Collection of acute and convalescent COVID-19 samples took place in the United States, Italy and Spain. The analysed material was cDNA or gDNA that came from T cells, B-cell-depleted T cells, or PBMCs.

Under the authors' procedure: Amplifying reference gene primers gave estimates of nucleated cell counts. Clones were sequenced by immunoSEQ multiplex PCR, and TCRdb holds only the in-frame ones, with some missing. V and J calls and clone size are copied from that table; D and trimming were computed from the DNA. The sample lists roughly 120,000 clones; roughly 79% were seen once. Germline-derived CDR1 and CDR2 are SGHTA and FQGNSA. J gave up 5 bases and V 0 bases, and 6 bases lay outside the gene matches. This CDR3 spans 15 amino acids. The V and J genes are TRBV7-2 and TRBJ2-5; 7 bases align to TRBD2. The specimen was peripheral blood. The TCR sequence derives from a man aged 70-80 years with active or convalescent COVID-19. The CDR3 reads CASSLAGWGGETQYF. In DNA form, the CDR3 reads TGTGCCAGCAGCTTAGCCGGCTGGGGGGGGGAGACCCAGTACTTC.